This T cell receptor (beta chain) was identified in a study of blood T cell repertoires in COVID-19 (dated by TCRdb to about 2020). About the full investigation: Samples covering the acute and convalescent phases of COVID-19 were provided by collaborators in the United States, Italy and Spain. The repertoires were released in a freely available public database intended as a resource for research on the immune response to SARS-CoV-2. The samples were drawn from the first 160 participants of the ongoing ImmuneRACE study and from under 1,500 subjects provided by 6 global collaborators. The prospective study material was composed of cDNA or gDNA derived from T cells, B-cell-depleted T cells, or PBMCs. Where available, HLA class I and class II types were obtained from metadata supplied by the sample provider rather than from assay-based typing. A de-identified subject ID, COVID-19 status, age in years and sex were almost always included in the sample metadata. The dataset comprised deeply sampled blood TCRbeta repertoires from subjects exposed to, actively infected with, or recovered from COVID-19.

For this clone: The antigen it recognizes is unknown. Base qualities are not provided; no much larger clone lies one nucleotide away.

From its cysteine to its phenylalanine, the CDR3 spans 15 amino acids. Just CDR3 DNA is preserved here, 45 bases in frame from base 1. CDR1 SGHKS and CDR2 YYEKEE were looked up in the germline V gene (reference sequence). Deletion took 0 bases off V and 1 base off J, with a span of 10 bases between the germline ends. Results and caveats for the whole study, not just this receptor: The quantity of clinical and demographic metadata differed by source and by participant and was supplied without curation.

Each collaborating institution followed its own protocols to collect whole blood in K2EDTA tubes. For TCRbeta analysis, collaborators shipped samples as frozen whole blood, isolated PBMCs, or DNA extracted from either of those sample types. TCRbeta CDR3 regions were amplified from genomic DNA using the immunoSEQ Assay, a bias-controlled multiplex PCR. The authors processed their data as follows. Nucleated cell counts per sample were estimated from amplification of reference gene primers within the assay. Sequence reads were collapsed and filtered to measure the absolute abundance of every unique TCRbeta CDR3 rearrangement. For each sample, productive Simpson clonality was calculated by taking the square root of Simpson's diversity index across productive rearrangements. This is the immuneACCESS table as TCRdb keeps it, with only in-frame sequences that have V and J called. A part of the clones is gone; compared with another copy, unresolved V genes explain less than half, and the rest is unexplained. V, J and clone size are those of that table, while D and trimming were read from the DNA. This sample has more than 40,000 clones in its table, and 80% to 90% of those were observed once. The top ten clones comprise around 2.9% of the sample.

This receptor was obtained from a woman older than 75 with acute or convalescent COVID-19. The sample comprised peripheral blood. Here the chain combines TRBV5-5 and TRBJ2-5; no D gene can be assigned with confidence. DNA sequence: TGTGCCAGCAGCTTGGCCCCCGTCCCCCAAGAGACCCAGTACTTC. It translates as CASSLAPVPQETQYF.